These T cell receptor beta chains were read from a single sample in a study of blood T cell repertoires in COVID-19. Profiled with immunoSEQ multiplex PCR; TCRdb holds only in-frame clones, not every one. This sample yields about 240,000 clones, of which about four fifths are seen a single time; 3.4% belongs to the top ten. The source material was peripheral blood. The origin of the receptors is a woman younger than 30 with acute or convalescent COVID-19. Each CDR3 is given with its conserved first and last residue. The D gene is left open where the match is weak. The size of a clone is reported for some rows only, either as once, few or many, or as a class for expanded clones.

j_gene	v_gene	d_gene	abundance	CDR3nt	CDR3aa
TRBJ2-2	TRBV4-3	NA	few	TGCGCCAGCAGCCATGGCGAGGACACCGGGGAGCTGTTTTTT	CASSHGEDTGELFF
TRBJ1-2	TRBV29-1	TRBD1	NA	TGCAGTCTCCCCAACACAGGGGGGGCTTCTGTAGGGTATGGCTACACCTTC	CSLPNTGGASVGYGYTF
TRBJ2-7	TRBV7-2	TRBD1	once	TGTGCCAGCAGTTCCCCGGGACAGCTCGAGCAGTACTTC	CASSSPGQLEQYF
TRBJ1-1	TRBV19	NA	NA	TGTGCCAGTAGCCCACAGGGTAACACTGAAGCTTTCTTT	CASSPQGNTEAFF
TRBJ1-2	TRBV18	TRBD1	once	TGTGCCAGCTCACCGATACCGACAGGGTTTCAGTATGGCTACACCTTC	CASSPIPTGFQYGYTF
TRBJ1-1	TRBV5-5	TRBD1	NA	TGTGCCAGCAGTACCCGGGACAGGGGACTTGGAAACACTGAAGCTTTCTTT	CASSTRDRGLGNTEAFF
TRBJ2-7	TRBV28	NA	NA	TGTGCCAGCAGTTCCTCAGAACAGGTTTCCCCCTACGAGCAGTACTTC	CASSSSEQVSPYEQYF
TRBJ2-2	TRBV3-1/TRBV3-2	TRBD2	NA	TGTGCCAGCAGCCAAGATTTCGGCTTTACGGGGGAGGGCCTAAACACCGGGGAGCTGTTTTTT	CASSQDFGFTGEGLNTGELFF
TRBJ2-1	TRBV24-1	NA	NA	NA	CATSDLGTGVNEQFF
TRBJ2-7	TRBV30	NA	NA	TGTGCCTGGAGCTCCAGGTCCTACGAGCAGTACTTC	CAWSSRSYEQYF
TRBJ2-7	TRBV5-4	NA	NA	TGTGCCAGCAGCCCCGGAGGCGGGGAAAGCCTGTACTTC	CASSPGGGESLYF
TRBJ1-5	TRBV27	TRBD1	NA	TGTGCCAGCAGTCCTTCTGGACAGGGGCGGCATCAGCCCCAGCATTTT	CASSPSGQGRHQPQHF
TRBJ2-2	TRBV18	NA	NA	TGTGCCAGCTCACCACAAGACATAAGAGTAGGGGAGCTGTTTTTT	CASSPQDIRVGELFF
TRBJ2-1	TRBV9	NA	NA	TGTGCCAGCAGCGTAGACGGGTCTACAGGCTCCTACAATGAGCAGTTCTTC	CASSVDGSTGSYNEQFF
TRBJ1-3	TRBV16	TRBD1	NA	TGTGCCAGCAGCCGATTATACTCGGGACAGGGGGCCTCTGGAAACACCATATATTTT	CASSRLYSGQGASGNTIYF
TRBJ2-1	TRBV24-1	NA	NA	TGTGCCACCAGTGAAGTATCTGGAGATGAGCAGTTCTTC	CATSEVSGDEQFF
TRBJ2-7	TRBV2	TRBD2	NA	TGTGCCAGCAGCGGGACTAGCGGGAGACAGGAGCAGTACTTC	CASSGTSGRQEQYF
TRBJ2-3	TRBV3-1/TRBV3-2	TRBD1	many	TGTGCCAGCAGCCAAGGGGACAGAGATACGCAGTATTTT	CASSQGDRDTQYF
TRBJ2-7	TRBV29-1	TRBD2	NA	TGCAGCGCCGGGACTAGCGGCTACGAGCAGTACTTC	CSAGTSGYEQYF
TRBJ2-7	TRBV2	NA	NA	TGTGCCAGCAGCGAGCTCAAAACCGGGAAGGACTACGAGCAGTACTTC	CASSELKTGKDYEQYF
TRBJ2-1	TRBV11-3	NA	NA	TGTGCCAGCAGCTCATACAGGGACAATGAGCAGTTCTTC	CASSSYRDNEQFF
TRBJ1-2	TRBV5-1	NA	NA	TGCGCCAGCAGCTTGGAAGGGGCGCTCTATGGCTACACCTTC	CASSLEGALYGYTF
TRBJ2-1	TRBV27	TRBD2	NA	TGTGCCAGCAGTTTGATAGGGACTAGCGGAAACAATGAGCAGTTCTTC	CASSLIGTSGNNEQFF
TRBJ1-5	TRBV5-1	NA	NA	TGCGCCAGCAGCTTGGGGCAGATCAATCAGCCCCAGCATTTT	CASSLGQINQPQHF
TRBJ2-5	TRBV7-6	TRBD2	NA	TGTGCCAGCAGCCCTCTCGGCGGGAGGGCCCCGGAGACCCAGTACTTC	CASSPLGGRAPETQYF
TRBJ2-7	TRBV5-6	NA	NA	TGTGCCAGCAGCCTCACCCCAACCGGGACGGGAGCCTACGAGCAGTACTTC	CASSLTPTGTGAYEQYF
TRBJ1-5	TRBV20-1	NA	NA	TGCAGTGCTAGTACCTGGGGGGGCGCCGGTGGAAATCAGCCCCAGCATTTT	CSASTWGGAGGNQPQHF
TRBJ2-7	TRBV7-2	NA	few	TGTGCCAGCAGCGAAGCCGGGACAATGTCCTACGAGCAGTACTTC	CASSEAGTMSYEQYF
TRBJ2-3	TRBV7-2	TRBD1	NA	TGTGCCAGCAGCCGGGACAGTGGGACGGGAGATACGCAGTATTTT	CASSRDSGTGDTQYF
TRBJ1-4	TRBV5-4	TRBD1	NA	TGTGCCAGCAGCCAAACAGGGGGCGGAGAAAAACTGTTTTTT	CASSQTGGGEKLFF
TRBJ2-1	TRBV28	TRBD2	NA	TGTGCCAGCTTCACCCAGGGGCTAGCGGGGAATGAGCAGTTCTTC	CASFTQGLAGNEQFF
TRBJ2-7	TRBV5-1	NA	once	TGCGCCAGCAGTATGGGGAGCTACGAGCAGTACTTC	CASSMGSYEQYF
TRBJ2-1	TRBV18	NA	NA	TGTGCCAGCTCAGCGACCGACAAAAACTACAATGAGCAGTTCTTC	CASSATDKNYNEQFF
TRBJ2-1	TRBV10-3	NA	NA	TGTGCCATACAGGACGAGAGCTCCTACAATGAGCAGTTCTTC	CAIQDESSYNEQFF
TRBJ2-2	TRBV9	TRBD2	NA	TGTGCCAGCAGCACGAGCCTAGCGGGAGGTAATGTCGGGGAGCTGTTTTTT	CASSTSLAGGNVGELFF
TRBJ2-7	TRBV9	TRBD1	NA	TGTGCCAGCAGCAGGGACAGGGGCTACGAGCAGTACTTC	CASSRDRGYEQYF
TRBJ2-5	TRBV5-5	TRBD1	NA	TGTGCCAGCAGCCCCGGGACAGCCCAAGAGACCCAGTACTTC	CASSPGTAQETQYF
TRBJ1-4	TRBV9	NA	NA	TGTGCCAGCAGCGGAGGCTGGGCTAATGAAAAACTGTTTTTT	CASSGGWANEKLFF
TRBJ1-2	TRBV29-1	NA	once	TGCAGCGTCACCACGACAGGCAGTGGTGGCTACACCTTC	CSVTTTGSGGYTF
TRBJ2-7	TRBV12-3/TRBV12-4	NA	once	TGTGCCAGCAGTTTTCTGCGTGTTGGCGAGCAGTACTTC	CASSFLRVGEQYF
TRBJ2-3	TRBV3-1/TRBV3-2	TRBD2	NA	TGTGCCAGCAGCCAACGGACTAGCGGTTCAGATACGCAGTATTTT	CASSQRTSGSDTQYF
TRBJ1-6	TRBV30	TRBD1	NA	TGTGCCTGGAGGAATTCGAGGGGGCTGAGCTCCTATAATTCACCCCTCCACTTT	CAWRNSRGLSSYNSPLHF
TRBJ2-7	TRBV28	TRBD1	NA	TGTGCCAGCAGCCCCCCCGGGACAGGGGGCTACGAGCAGTACTTC	CASSPPGTGGYEQYF
TRBJ2-4	TRBV5-1	NA	NA	TGCGCCAGCAGCTTCAGGGACTCAAACATTCAGTACTTC	CASSFRDSNIQYF
TRBJ2-3	TRBV7-9	TRBD1	NA	TGTGCCAGCAGCTTGGGACAGGGGGCTACAGATACGCAGTATTTT	CASSLGQGATDTQYF
TRBJ2-4	TRBV7-9	TRBD1	NA	TGTGCCAGCAGCCCTGGACAGGGATGGAACATTCAGTACTTC	CASSPGQGWNIQYF
TRBJ2-3	TRBV19	TRBD1	NA	TGTGCCAGTAGTATCCGGGACAGGGTTACAGATACGCAGTATTTT	CASSIRDRVTDTQYF
TRBJ1-1	TRBV9	NA	NA	TGTGCCAGCGCCGAGGTGCAGACTCCGAACACTGAAGCTTTCTTT	CASAEVQTPNTEAFF
TRBJ1-1	TRBV4-1	TRBD1	once	TGCGCCAGCAGCCAAGGGCATGGGTTTCAGGGGGCCGAAGCTTTCTTT	CASSQGHGFQGAEAFF
TRBJ2-3	TRBV6-5	TRBD1	few	TGTGCCAGCAGTTACTTCCGGGACAGGGGGACAGATACGCAGTATTTT	CASSYFRDRGTDTQYF
TRBJ1-1	TRBV18	NA	many	TGTGCCAGCTCACCAGAGGGGAACACTGAAGCTTTCTTT	CASSPEGNTEAFF
TRBJ2-7	TRBV11-2	NA	few	TGTGCCAGCAGCTTAGGAGCGTACTCCTACGAGCAGTACTTC	CASSLGAYSYEQYF
TRBJ1-2	TRBV6-1	NA	NA	TGTGCCAGCAGTGAAAGTGCAGGGAACTATGGCTACACCTTC	CASSESAGNYGYTF
TRBJ1-1	TRBV3-1/TRBV3-2	NA	NA	TGTGCCGCACAGGGACCATCGAACACTGAAGCTTTCTTT	CAAQGPSNTEAFF
TRBJ2-2	TRBV4-3	NA	NA	TGCGCCAGCAGCCAAGGCGGCACTAACACCGGGGAGCTGTTTTTT	CASSQGGTNTGELFF